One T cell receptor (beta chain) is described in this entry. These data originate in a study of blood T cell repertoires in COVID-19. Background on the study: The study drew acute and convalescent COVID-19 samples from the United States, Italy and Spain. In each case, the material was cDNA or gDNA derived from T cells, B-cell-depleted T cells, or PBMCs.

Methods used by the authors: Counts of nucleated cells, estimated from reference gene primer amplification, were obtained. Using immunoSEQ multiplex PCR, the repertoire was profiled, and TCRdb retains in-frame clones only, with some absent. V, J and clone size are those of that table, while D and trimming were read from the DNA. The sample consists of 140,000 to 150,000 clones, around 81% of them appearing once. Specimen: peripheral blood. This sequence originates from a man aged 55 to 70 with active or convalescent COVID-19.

The CDR3 here is CASSPRGRTSTDTQYF. CDR3 nucleotide sequence: TGTGCCAGCAGCCCCCGGGGGAGGACGAGCACAGATACGCAGTATTTT. The chain carries TRBV9 and TRBJ2-3; possibly TRBD2 for D (6 bases). Trimming stripped 4 bases from V and 0 bases from J, with 15 bases between. CDR1 is SGDLS and CDR2 is YYNGEE in the germline V gene. The CDR3 loop spans 16 amino acids. The variable domain in full, completed from reference TRBV9 and TRBJ2-3, reads DSGVTQTPKHLITATGQRVTLRCSPRSGDLSVYWYQQSLDQGLQFLIQYYNGEERAKGNILERFSAQQFPDLHSELNLSSLELGDSALYFCASSPRGRTSTDTQYFGPGTRLTVL.